The subject of this entry is one TCR beta chain. Method: immunoSEQ multiplex PCR; TCRdb's copy keeps in-frame clones and lacks some. The data hold more than 70,000 clones, with over 75% observed a single time. The data originate from a study of OX40 agonist ivuxolimab in advanced cancers. The sample consisted of CD4+ or CD8+ T cells sorted from blood, taken in a trial of the OX40 agonist ivuxolimab. This clonotype was sampled from an adult with an advanced solid tumor such as melanoma, head and neck, liver or kidney cancer.

The chain's CDR3 is CASSRGMTDTQYF. The DNA for the CDR3 is TGCGCCAGCAGCCGAGGAATGACAGATACGCAGTATTTT. This chain links TRBV10-1 with TRBJ2-3; D is unclear. Germline CDR1 reads WNHNN; CDR2 reads SYGVQD (reference sequence). The CDR3 extends over 13 amino acids. V lost 6 bases and J lost 3, with 10 bases in between.